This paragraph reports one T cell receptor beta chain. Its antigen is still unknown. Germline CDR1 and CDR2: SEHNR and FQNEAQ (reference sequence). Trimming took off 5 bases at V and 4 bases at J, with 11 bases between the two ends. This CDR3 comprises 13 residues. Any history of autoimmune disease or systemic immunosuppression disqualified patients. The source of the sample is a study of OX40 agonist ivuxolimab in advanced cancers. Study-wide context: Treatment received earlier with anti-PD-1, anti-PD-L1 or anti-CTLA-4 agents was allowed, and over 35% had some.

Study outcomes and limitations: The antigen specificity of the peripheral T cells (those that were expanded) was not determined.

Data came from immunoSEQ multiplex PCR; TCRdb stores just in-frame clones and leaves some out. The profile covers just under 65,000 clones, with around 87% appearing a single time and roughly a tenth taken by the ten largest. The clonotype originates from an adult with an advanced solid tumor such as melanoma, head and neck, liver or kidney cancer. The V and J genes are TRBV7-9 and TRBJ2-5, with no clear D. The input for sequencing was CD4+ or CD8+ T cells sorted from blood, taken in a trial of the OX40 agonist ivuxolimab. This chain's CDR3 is CASSPGLGETQYF. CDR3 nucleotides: TGTGCCAGCAGCCCCGGCTTGGGAGAGACCCAGTACTTC.